This T cell receptor beta chain comes out of a study of cytomegalovirus exposure and HLA in healthy donors. Study at large: The Caucasian-associated ancestry cluster held around four fifths of 398 genotyped donors.

The PCR employed 60 Vbeta primers together with 13 Jbeta primers. Assay used: immunoSEQ multiplex PCR; TCRdb lists only in-frame clones, some missing. This sample's clone table lists approximately 52,000 clones. CDR1 and CDR2 from the germline V gene are LNHNV and YYDKDF (reference sequence). The CDR3 is 18 residues long. V lost 1 base to trimming and J lost 7 bases, with 23 bases between them. The chain recombines TRBV15 with TRBJ1-5, with D maybe TRBD1 (5 bases). The sequence derives from a woman aged 55-70 years in good health and CMV-seropositive. Sequencing was done on a sample of PBMCs. In DNA form, the CDR3 reads TGTGCCACCAGCAGAGGGTTGGGGGGAGTTGATTGGGAGCAGCCCCAGCATTTT. The encoded protein is CATSRGLGGVDWEQPQHF.